One sample yielded the 3 T cell receptor beta chains listed below, sequenced in a study of cytomegalovirus exposure and HLA in healthy donors (dated by TCRdb to 2017 to 2019). Receptors were amplified or captured by the immunoSEQ multiplex PCR assay. TCRdb retrieved this table from immuneACCESS and kept in-frame rearrangements only. Not all clones are present; in checked studies, unresolved V genes account for under half, and no reason is known for the remainder. The sample table holds 98,000 or so clones, of which over 75% were seen once. The top ten constitute approximately 2.9% of the sample. Sequenced input: PBMCs. The receptor set was obtained from a woman aged 18 to 35 in good health and CMV-seronegative.

The chain has TRBV5-6 and TRBJ2-1; D not certain. The germline V gene has CDR1 SGHDT and CDR2 YYEEEE. The CDR3 totals 13 residues. The V gene lost 7 bases and the J gene lost 7 bases, with 15 bases spanning the gap. The CDR3 sequence is CASCSVNGNEQFF. DNA of the CDR3: TGTGCCAGCTGCTCGGTCAACGGGAATGAGCAGTTCTTC.

V is TRBV18 and J is TRBJ1-1; 9 bases are shared with TRBD1. The CDR3 is made up of 15 amino acids. The V segment lost 6 bases and the J segment 4 bases; nucleotides outside the gene matches: 9. CDR1 is KGHSH, CDR2 LQKENI, per germline. The chain's CDR3 is CASSRSGQGGTEAFF. The CDR3 coding sequence is TGTGCCAGCTCTCGCTCGGGACAGGGAGGCACTGAAGCTTTCTTT.

This clone has only one observation. The chain joins TRBV5-4 to TRBJ1-2, with TRBD1 matching over 9 bases. The germline V gene has CDR1 SGHNT and CDR2 YYREEE (reference sequence). The CDR3 contains 14 residues. The ends lost 4 bases at V and 4 bases at J; junction bases unmatched: 5. In DNA, the CDR3 is TGTGCCAGCAGCGGGACAGGGTCGGGCTATGGCTACACCTTC. Amino acid sequence: CASSGTGSGYGYTF.